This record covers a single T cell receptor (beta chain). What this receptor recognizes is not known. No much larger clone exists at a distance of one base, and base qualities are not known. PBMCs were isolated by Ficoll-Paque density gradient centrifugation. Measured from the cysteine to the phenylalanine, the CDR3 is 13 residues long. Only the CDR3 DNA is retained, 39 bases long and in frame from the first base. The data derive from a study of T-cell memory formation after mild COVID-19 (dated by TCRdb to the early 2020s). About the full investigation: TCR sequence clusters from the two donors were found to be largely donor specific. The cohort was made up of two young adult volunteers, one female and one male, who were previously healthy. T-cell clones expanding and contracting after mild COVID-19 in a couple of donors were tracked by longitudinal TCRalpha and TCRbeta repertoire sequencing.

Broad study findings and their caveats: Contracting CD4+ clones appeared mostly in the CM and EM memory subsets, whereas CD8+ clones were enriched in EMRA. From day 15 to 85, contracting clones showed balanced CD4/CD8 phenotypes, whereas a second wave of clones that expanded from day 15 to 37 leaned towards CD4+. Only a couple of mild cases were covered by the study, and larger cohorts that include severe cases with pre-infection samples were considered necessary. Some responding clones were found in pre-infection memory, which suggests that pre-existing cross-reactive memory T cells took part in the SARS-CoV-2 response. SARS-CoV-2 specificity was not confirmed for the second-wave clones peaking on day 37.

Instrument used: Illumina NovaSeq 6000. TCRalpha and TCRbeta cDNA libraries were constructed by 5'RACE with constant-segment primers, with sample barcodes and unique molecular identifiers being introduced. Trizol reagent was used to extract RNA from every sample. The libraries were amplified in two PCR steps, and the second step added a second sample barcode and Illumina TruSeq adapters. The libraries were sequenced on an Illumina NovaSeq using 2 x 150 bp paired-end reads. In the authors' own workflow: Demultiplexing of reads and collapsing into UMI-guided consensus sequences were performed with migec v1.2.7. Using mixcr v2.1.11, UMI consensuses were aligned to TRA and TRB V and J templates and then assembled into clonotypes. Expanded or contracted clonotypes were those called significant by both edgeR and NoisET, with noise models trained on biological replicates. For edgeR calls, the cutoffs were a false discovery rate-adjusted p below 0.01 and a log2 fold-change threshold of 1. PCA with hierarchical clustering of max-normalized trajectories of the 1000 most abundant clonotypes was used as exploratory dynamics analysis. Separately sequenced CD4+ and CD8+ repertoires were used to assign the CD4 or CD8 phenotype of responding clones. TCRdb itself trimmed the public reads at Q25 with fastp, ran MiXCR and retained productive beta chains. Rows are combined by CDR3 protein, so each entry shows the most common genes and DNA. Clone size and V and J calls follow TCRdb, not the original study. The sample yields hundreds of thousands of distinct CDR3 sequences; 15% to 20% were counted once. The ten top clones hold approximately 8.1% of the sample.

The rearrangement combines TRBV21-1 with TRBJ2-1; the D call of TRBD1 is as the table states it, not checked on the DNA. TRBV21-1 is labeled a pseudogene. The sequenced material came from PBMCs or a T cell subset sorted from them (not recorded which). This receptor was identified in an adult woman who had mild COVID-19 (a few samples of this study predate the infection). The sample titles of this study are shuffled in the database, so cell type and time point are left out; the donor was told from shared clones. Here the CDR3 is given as CASILRGHNEQFF. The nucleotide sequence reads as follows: TGTGCCAGCATCCTCCGGGGACACAATGAGCAGTTCTTC.